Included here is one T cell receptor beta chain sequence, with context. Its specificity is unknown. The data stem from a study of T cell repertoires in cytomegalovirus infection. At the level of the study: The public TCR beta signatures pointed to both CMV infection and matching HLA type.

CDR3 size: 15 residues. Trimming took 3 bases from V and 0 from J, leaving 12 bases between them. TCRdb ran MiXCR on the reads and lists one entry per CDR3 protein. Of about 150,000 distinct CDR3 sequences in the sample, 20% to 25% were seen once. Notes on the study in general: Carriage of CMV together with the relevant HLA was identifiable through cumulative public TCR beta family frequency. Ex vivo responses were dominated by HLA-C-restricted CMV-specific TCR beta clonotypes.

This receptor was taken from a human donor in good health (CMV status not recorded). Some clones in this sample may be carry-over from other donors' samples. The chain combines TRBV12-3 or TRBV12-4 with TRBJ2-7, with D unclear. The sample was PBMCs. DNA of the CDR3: TGTGCCAGCAGTTTTGGGTTCAGGAGCTCCTACGAGCAGTACTTC. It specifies CASSFGFRSSYEQYF.